This T cell receptor (beta chain) was obtained from a study of T-cell reconstitution after alpha-beta-depleted transplantation in children (dated by TCRdb to the mid-2010s). In terms of the full investigation: Using TCR repertoire profiling, the study followed T-cell immune reconstitution in a quantitative way in children after TCRalphabeta/CD19-depleted allogeneic hematopoietic cell transplantation.

A few counts support this clonotype. It has no known antigen specificity. No base-level quality is on record; no much larger clone is a single base apart. Library creation used PCR. The sequencer listed for this sample is Illumina HiSeq 2500. Molecular barcoding was employed in the preparation of TCR libraries, with unique molecular identifiers being used to normalize TCRbeta repertoire quantification. Using fastp trimming at Q25 and MiXCR clonotype assembly, TCRdb reanalyzed the public sequencing data and kept in-frame beta chains. Rows with a matching CDR3 protein are joined into one entry that keeps the most common DNA and genes. For this sample the table gives about 540,000 distinct CDR3 sequences, of which 15% to 20% were detected only once. 3.3% of the sample goes to the ten largest clones. CDR1 MDHEN and CDR2 SYDVKM were looked up in the germline V gene. Its CDR3 holds 14 amino acids, cysteine through phenylalanine. CDR3 DNA only is kept here, 42 bases in frame from base 1. V is shortened by 1 base, J by 6 bases, and the region joining them spans 10 bases.

The sequence came from a human donor who donated a stem cell graft to a child with acute lymphoblastic leukemia. Sample: PBMCs from the stem cell graft donor, taken from the stem cell graft. The receptor chain draws on TRBV28 and TRBJ2-1, with the D gene too uncertain to name. The DNA reads TGTGCCAGCAGTTTATCTCACGGAACCAATGAGCAGTTCTTC. This sequence encodes CASSLSHGTNEQFF.